The source of this T cell receptor (beta chain) is a study of T cells after yellow fever vaccination. In the study overall: Preparation of the low-cell-number fractions used SMART-Seq v4 Ultra Low Input.

In this sample, this clonotype turned up many times. This CDR3 is built from 17 residues. Per germline, CDR1 SGHTA and CDR2 FQGNSA. V shed 5 bases, J shed 6 bases, and the junction held 12 bases outside the gene matches. TCRdb passed the 5' RACE reads through MiXCR, listing each CDR3 protein once. The table has more than 90,000 distinct CDR3 sequences, about 7.2% seen once. The J gene is TRBJ2-2, the V gene TRBV7-2, with 10 bases that match TRBD1. The specimen comprised CD4+ T cells sorted from PBMCs, sampled about 41 days after the first yellow fever vaccination. This sequence was found in a man between 18 and 35 years old who received the YFV17D yellow fever vaccine. CDR3 sequence reads: CASSLHGTGVGAGELFF. DNA for the CDR3: TGTGCCAGCAGCCTCCACGGGACAGGGGTTGGAGCCGGGGAGCTGTTTTTT.